This TCR beta chain was sequenced in a study of early T cells in non-severe SARS-CoV-2 infection. Whole-study context: Sequencing was performed on bulk RNA from unsorted whole blood, leaving chains unpaired.

Ten or more counts support this clonotype. Its target is unknown. Individual cDNA molecules received unique molecular identifiers. TCRdb reanalysed the 5' RACE reads using MiXCR and keeps one entry per CDR3 protein. The data hold tens of thousands of distinct CDR3 sequences, with 5.4% observed a single time. The study's findings and limits: Sequences matched to VDJdb favored anti-spike CD8 responses, while private and CD4 specificities were missed.

Germline V gene lookup returns CDR1 SGHAT and CDR2 FQNNGV. The CDR3 is made up of 14 amino acids. V was pared by 1 base and J by 6 bases, with 10 bases between. J is TRBJ2-4 and V is TRBV11-2; D remains unclear. This TCR came from an adult who was a healthcare worker with PCR-confirmed SARS-CoV-2 infection or an uninfected control (not recorded which). The sequenced sample was whole blood, obtained at baseline. This chain's CDR3 is CASSLALGLNIQYF. The DNA for the CDR3 is TGTGCCAGCAGCTTAGCATTAGGGTTAAACATTCAGTACTTC.